One and the same sample provided the 25 T cell receptor beta chains below, sequenced in a study of blood T cell repertoires in COVID-19. Sequencing used immunoSEQ multiplex PCR; TCRdb keeps in-frame clones, though not all of them. In the table there are fewer than 250,000 clones, about nine tenths of which are singletons. Specimen: PBMCs or T cells enriched from blood (not recorded which). These receptors were taken from a woman aged 25 to 39 with acute COVID-19.

This rearrangement joins TRBV3-1 (or the pseudogene TRBV3-2) to TRBJ2-1; 9 bases align to TRBD2. After removal of 4 bases from V and 1 base from J, the junction contained 14 bases not matched to a gene. The CDR3 spans 19 residues. Germline loops: CDR1 LGHDT, CDR2 YNNKEL (reference sequence). CDR3 nucleotide sequence: TGTGCCAGCAGCCGACTAGCGGTGGGGGGGGAGAGGTCCTACAATGAGCAGTTCTTC. Its translation: CASSRLAVGGERSYNEQFF.

A single count supports this clone. The rearrangement joins TRBV5-4 to TRBJ1-3; 7 bases are shared with TRBD1. Per germline, CDR1 SGHNT and CDR2 YYREEE (reference sequence). The CDR3 is made up of 14 amino acids. After removal of 2 bases from V and 2 bases from J, the junction contained 1 base not matched to a gene. CDR3 sequence (DNA): TGTGCCAGCAGCTTAGACAGGGCTGGAAACACCATATATTTT. Amino acid sequence: CASSLDRAGNTIYF. The complete variable domain, with remaining parts taken from reference TRBV5-4 and TRBJ1-3, reads ETGVTQSPTHLIKTRGQQVTLRCSSQSGHNTVSWYQQALGQGPQFIFQYYREEENGRGNFPPRFSGLQFPNYSSELNVNALELDDSALYLCASSLDRAGNTIYFGEGSWLTVV.

This clone was seen once. The CDR3 region is CASSAAAEGDIQYF. CDR3 DNA sequence: TGTGCCAGCAGCGCCGCAGCAGAGGGAGACATTCAGTACTTC. V and J are TRBV9 and TRBJ2-4, with a weak D call TRBD2 (5 bases). The length of the CDR3 is 14 residues. The germline V gene has CDR1 SGDLS and CDR2 YYNGEE. V gave up 3 bases and J gave up 8 bases, with 15 bases separating them.

The rearrangement links TRBV7-8 to TRBJ2-7; 9 nucleotides line up with TRBD2. Germline V gives CDR1 SGHVS, CDR2 FQNEAQ. CDR3 length: 14 amino acids. V was clipped by 4 bases and J by 5 bases; unmatched bases: 6. CDR3 region: CASSSSGGRNEQYF. CDR3 sequence (DNA): TGTGCCAGCAGCTCCAGCGGGGGGAGGAACGAGCAGTACTTC.

The chain recombines TRBV24-1 with TRBJ2-3; 8 nucleotides agree with TRBD2. V shed 7 bases, J shed 1 base, and the junction held 3 bases outside the gene matches. The CDR3 runs 14 residues. Per germline, CDR1 KGHDR and CDR2 SFDVKD. The CDR3 sequence is CATRTSDGTDTQYF. The CDR3 DNA reads TGTGCCACCAGGACTAGCGACGGCACAGATACGCAGTATTTT.

This chain connects TRBV15 to TRBJ2-2, with D perhaps matching TRBD1 (5 bases). V dropped 0 bases and J dropped 7 bases, with 9 bases sitting between them. The germline CDR1 and CDR2 sequences are LNHNV and YYDKDF (reference sequence). The CDR3 is 14 residues long. CDR3 DNA: TGTGCCACCAGCAGAGATCTTCAGGGCGGGGAGCTGTTTTTT. It translates to CATSRDLQGGELFF.

The chain links TRBV5-1 to TRBJ2-7; 10 positions match TRBD1. This CDR3 is 17 amino acids long. The V and J ends lost 4 bases and 0 bases, in that order; junction bases with no gene match: 10. Looked up from germline, CDR1 is SGHRS and CDR2 is YFSETQ. The CDR3 DNA sequence: TGCGCCAGCAGCCTGGGCCTGGACAGGGGGAGCTCCTACGAGCAGTACTTC. Amino acids: CASSLGLDRGSSYEQYF. The full variable domain, with the rest looked up from reference TRBV5-1 and TRBJ2-7, is KAGVTQTPRYLIKTRGQQVTLSCSPISGHRSVSWYQQTPGQGLQFLFEYFSETQRNKGNFPGRFSGRQFSNSRSEMNVSTLELGDSALYLCASSLGLDRGSSYEQYFGPGTRLTVT.

This clone was counted only a few times. This rearrangement joins TRBV7-9 to TRBJ1-2; 7 bases agree with TRBD1. This CDR3 has 15 amino acids. J gave up 0 bases and V 5 bases, and 6 bases lay outside the gene matches. CDR1 is SEHNR, CDR2 FQNEAQ, per germline (reference sequence). The CDR3 bases are TGTGCCAGCAGCACTAGGACAGGTGCTAACTATGGCTACACCTTC. Translating gives CASSTRTGANYGYTF.

The gene calls are TRBV4-1 and TRBJ1-1; no firm D call. V shed 1 base and J shed 0 bases, with 3 bases lying between them. Germline V gene sequence: CDR1 MGHRA, CDR2 YSYEKL. The CDR3 sequence is 13 residues long. For the CDR3, the DNA is TGCGCCAGCAGCCAAGGAGTGAACACTGAAGCTTTCTTT. Residues: CASSQGVNTEAFF.

V and J are TRBV20-1 and TRBJ1-5, with D maybe TRBD1 (6 bases). Germline V gene lookup returns CDR1 DFQATT and CDR2 SNEGSKA (reference sequence). Between the trimmed V and J ends, which lost 3 bases and 0 bases, there was a span of 15 bases. This CDR3 comprises 16 residues. Written as DNA, the CDR3 is TGCAGTGCTAGTCTGGCAGGGGCTTATAGCAATCAGCCCCAGCATTTT. Residues: CSASLAGAYSNQPQHF.

V and J are TRBV5-1 and TRBJ2-6; D is perhaps TRBD1 (5 bases). CDR1 is SGHRS, CDR2 YFSETQ, per germline. The CDR3 covers 16 residues. The V and J ends lost 6 bases and 0 bases respectively, with 13 bases between them. The CDR3 here is CASTDRISSGANVLTF. Written as DNA, the CDR3 is TGCGCCAGCACTGACAGAATCAGCTCTGGGGCCAACGTCCTGACTTTC.

The gene calls are TRBV10-3 and TRBJ1-1; the D is unclear. This CDR3 contains 18 residues. V lost 2 bases and J lost 6, with 25 bases in between. CDR1 ENHRY and CDR2 SYGVKD come from the germline V gene. The DNA of the CDR3 is TGTGCCATCAGTGAGCCTCCAAATCCGGGGTTTGGGATGTCTGAAGCTTTCTTT. This sequence encodes CAISEPPNPGFGMSEAFF.

Here the CDR3 DNA reads TGTGCCAGCAGCCCAACAGCAGTGAACACTGAAGCTTTCTTT. Translation gives CASSPTAVNTEAFF. V and J are TRBV11-2 and TRBJ1-1; D is uncertain. V lost 5 bases, J lost 0 bases, and 10 bases lay in between. CDR1 is SGHAT and CDR2 is FQNNGV in the germline V gene. The CDR3 has 14 amino acids.

V and J are TRBV11-3 and TRBJ1-4; D is unresolved. Trimming took off 5 bases at V and 8 bases at J, with 18 bases between the two ends. The CDR3 is 15 residues long. Germline assignment: CDR1 SGHNT and CDR2 YENEEA. The chain's CDR3 is CASSLSVAVGEKLFF. CDR3 in DNA: TGTGCCAGCAGCCTCTCAGTAGCGGTAGGCGAAAAACTGTTTTTT.

The rearrangement uses TRBV5-5 and TRBJ2-7; 10 nucleotides match TRBD1. The CDR3 spans 16 residues. The germline gives CDR1 SGHKS, CDR2 YYEKEE (reference sequence). With V trimmed by 0 bases and J by 5 bases, 8 bases remained unmatched. CDR3: CASSLGQGAKWDEQYF. CDR3 bases: TGTGCCAGCAGCTTGGGACAGGGGGCAAAATGGGACGAGCAGTACTTC. The entire variable domain, with the rest obtained from reference TRBV5-5 and TRBJ2-7, is as follows: DAGVTQSPTHLIKTRGQQVTLRCSPISGHKSVSWYQQVLGQGPQFIFQYYEKEERGRGNFPDRFSARQFPNYSSELNVNALLLGDSALYLCASSLGQGAKWDEQYFGPGTRLTVT.

The chain recombines TRBV6-1 with TRBJ1-4; tentative D call: TRBD1 (5 bases). The CDR3 length is 15 residues. Germline V gene lookup returns CDR1 MNHNS and CDR2 SASEGT. The V gene lost 0 bases and the J gene lost 0 bases, with 5 bases spanning the gap. CDR3 nucleotide sequence: TGTGCCAGCAGTGAAGCAGGGGCAACTAATGAAAAACTGTTTTTT. Protein sequence: CASSEAGATNEKLFF.

This chain connects TRBV18 to TRBJ2-5; D is perhaps TRBD2 (6 bases). CDR3 length: 15 residues. Germline V gives CDR1 KGHSH, CDR2 LQKENI. V gave up 0 bases and J gave up 5 bases, with 13 bases separating them. This CDR3 is CASSPPGAGGETQYF. The CDR3 DNA follows: TGTGCCAGCTCACCACCGGGAGCCGGAGGGGAGACCCAGTACTTC.

J is TRBJ1-2 and V is TRBV25-1, with D possibly TRBD1 on 5 matching bases. Trimming shortened V by 3 bases and J by 6 bases, and 11 bases separated the two germline ends. Germline V gene lookup returns CDR1 MGHDK and CDR2 SYGVNS. CDR3 length equals 13 residues. The CDR3 here is CASSEGQKHGYTF. CDR3 sequence (DNA): TGTGCCAGCAGTGAGGGGCAGAAGCATGGCTACACCTTC.

This clone was counted once. This chain joins TRBV7-2 and TRBJ2-5; perhaps TRBD2 as D (5 bases). The CDR3 is 14 amino acids. V was trimmed by 2 bases and J by 5 bases, leaving 12 bases between them. Germline CDR1 and CDR2: SGHTA and FQGNSA. In nucleotides, the CDR3 is TGTGCCAGCAGCTTACTTCCGCGGGCGGAGACCCAGTACTTC. Its protein is CASSLLPRAETQYF.

The CDR3 nucleotides are TGCGCCAGCAGTGAGCAGGGGGCGAGTATCTATGGCTACACCTTC. Protein sequence: CASSEQGASIYGYTF. The gene calls are TRBV10-2 and TRBJ1-2, with 8 bases fitting TRBD1. The germline V gene encodes CDR1 WSHSY and CDR2 SAAADI. V trimming: 2 bases; J trimming: 4 bases; junction bases outside the gene matches: 6. This CDR3 has 15 amino acids.

The chain joins TRBV19 to TRBJ1-5, with 7 bases fitting TRBD1. CDR3 length: 14 residues. CDR1 is LNHDA and CDR2 is SQIVND in the germline V gene (reference sequence). The V gene end was trimmed by 7 bases and the J gene end by 3 bases; junction bases not matched to a gene: 6. CDR3 protein: CASTDRAYNQPQHF. For the CDR3, the DNA is TGTGCCAGTACTGACAGGGCCTACAATCAGCCCCAGCATTTT. The full variable domain, its missing parts supplied by reference TRBV19 and TRBJ1-5, is DGGITQSPKYLFRKEGQNVTLSCEQNLNHDAMYWYRQDPGQGLRLIYYSQIVNDFQKGDIAEGYSVSREKKESFPLTVTSAQKNPTAFYLCASTDRAYNQPQHFGDGTRLSIL.

The chain carries TRBV7-8 and TRBJ1-2, with D tentatively TRBD1 (6 bases). Between the trimmed V and J ends, which lost 4 bases and 3 bases, there was a span of 12 bases. Germline lookup yields CDR1 SGHVS and CDR2 FQNEAQ. This CDR3 has 14 amino acids. CDR3 DNA: TGTGCCAGCAGCTCGGGGGGCTCGGACTATGGCTACACCTTC. Its translation is CASSSGGSDYGYTF.

J is TRBJ1-6 and V is TRBV5-1, with TRBD1 identical over 7 bases. The CDR3 consists of 15 residues. CDR1 and CDR2 from the germline V gene are SGHRS and YFSETQ. After removal of 4 bases from V and 5 bases from J, the junction contained 6 bases not matched to a gene. CDR3 sequence: CASSPAGQNNSPLHF. As DNA, the CDR3 is TGCGCCAGCAGCCCGGCGGGACAGAATAATTCACCCCTCCACTTT.

The rearrangement links TRBV27 to TRBJ2-1, with D maybe TRBD1 (6 bases). There are 13 residues in the CDR3. The germline V gene encodes CDR1 MNHEY and CDR2 SMNVEV (reference sequence). V was pared by 2 bases and J by 5 bases, with 7 bases between. The CDR3 DNA is TGTGCCAGCAGTTTACGGACAGACAATGAGCAGTTCTTC. Translated: CASSLRTDNEQFF.

CDR3: CASSLSGTGGSYGYTF. The CDR3 nucleotides read TGCGCCAGCAGCTTGTCCGGGACAGGGGGATCCTATGGCTACACCTTC. The chain carries TRBV5-1 and TRBJ1-2, with 11 positions matching TRBD1. Germline V gives CDR1 SGHRS, CDR2 YFSETQ. CDR3 size: 16 residues. Unmatched junction bases numbered 6, after V lost 1 base and J lost 4 bases.